The 4 T cell receptor beta chains below all came from one sample that was sequenced in a study of T cell repertoires in aging, cancer and after chemotherapy. TCR beta rearrangements were amplified from peripheral blood genomic DNA. A mixed TRB-A/B primer pool amplified rearranged TRB by multiplex touch-down PCR. TCRdb re-analysed the multiplex PCR reads in MiXCR, keeping a single row per CDR3 protein. The sample shows 9,500 to 13,000 distinct CDR3 sequences, 38% of them seen only once. Source material: blood. Receptor source: a human donor in good health.

In DNA form, the CDR3 reads TGTGCCAGTAGTATAGGGGGGATCAACACCGGGGAGCTGTTTTTT. Protein sequence: CASSIGGINTGELFF. The V and J genes are TRBV19 and TRBJ2-2; D could derive from TRBD1 or TRBD2 (5 bases each). This CDR3 region has 15 residues. Trimming cost V 1 base and J 2 bases, with 8 bases left between them. Germline CDR1 LNHDA, CDR2 SQIVND (reference sequence).

The V and J genes are TRBV6-2 or TRBV6-3 and TRBJ1-6; 9 nucleotides match TRBD1. Germline V gene data show CDR1 as MNHEY and CDR2 as SVGEGT. After removal of 0 bases from V and 6 bases from J, the junction contained 27 bases not matched to a gene. CDR3 size: 24 residues. Here the CDR3 DNA reads TGTGCCAGCAGTTACTCGGTGTTTGTTCCATCCTCCGGGACAGGGAGGTGGAGTAATTCACCCCTCCACTTT. It is translated as CASSYSVFVPSSGTGRWSNSPLHF.

In this sample, this clonotype turned up a few times. The chain employs TRBV5-4 and TRBJ2-2; the D gene is possibly TRBD2 (6 bases). V gave up 5 bases and J gave up 7 bases, with 15 bases separating them. The germline CDR1 and CDR2 sequences are SGHNT and YYREEE (reference sequence). The CDR3 spans 14 residues. This chain's CDR3 is CASRFMGGGGELFF. The CDR3 bases are TGTGCCAGCAGATTCATGGGAGGAGGCGGGGAGCTGTTTTTT.

By share, this clonotype ranks as medium-sized (0.01 to 0.1%). This chain joins TRBV29-1 and TRBJ2-6, with D possibly TRBD2 on 5 matching bases. The germline V and J ends were trimmed by 6 bases and 6 bases, with 9 bases remaining between them. CDR3 length equals 12 residues. Germline CDR1 SQVTM, CDR2 ANQGSEA. The CDR3 DNA sequence: TGCAGCGTGTCAGCGGCGGCCAACGTCCTGACTTTC. It translates to CSVSAAANVLTF.